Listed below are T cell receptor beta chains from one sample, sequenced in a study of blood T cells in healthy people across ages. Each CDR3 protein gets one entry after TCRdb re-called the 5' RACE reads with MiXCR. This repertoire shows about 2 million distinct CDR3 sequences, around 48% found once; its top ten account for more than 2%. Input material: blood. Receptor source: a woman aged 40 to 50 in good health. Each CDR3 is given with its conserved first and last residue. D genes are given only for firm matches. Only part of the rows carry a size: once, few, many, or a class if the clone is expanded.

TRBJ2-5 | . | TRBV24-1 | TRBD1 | CATSAGQGLRLETQYF | TGTGCCACCAGTGCCGGACAGGGTTTGAGGCTCGAGACCCAGTACTTC
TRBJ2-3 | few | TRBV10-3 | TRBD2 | CAISGHPELAGGPGSYPDTQYF | TGTGCCATCTCGGGGCACCCCGAACTAGCGGGGGGACCGGGATCATATCCAGATACGCAGTATTTT
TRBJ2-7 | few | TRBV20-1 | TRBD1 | CSASLGQGSYEQYF | TGCAGTGCTAGTCTGGGACAGGGTAGCTACGAGCAGTACTTC
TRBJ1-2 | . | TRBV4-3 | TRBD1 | CASSADRGTGYTF | TGCGCCAGCAGCGCCGACAGGGGCACTGGCTACACCTTC
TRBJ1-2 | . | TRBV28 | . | CASSTVGLGYTF | TGTGCCAGCAGCACTGTCGGGCTTGGCTACACCTTC
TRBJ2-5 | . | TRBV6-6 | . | CASSYSDMQETQYF | TGTGCCAGCAGTTACTCGGACATGCAAGAGACCCAGTACTTC
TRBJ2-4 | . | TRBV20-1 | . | CSAQSTGAGRAKNIQYF | TGCAGTGCTCAATCCACTGGGGCAGGGCGAGCCAAAAACATTCAGTACTTC
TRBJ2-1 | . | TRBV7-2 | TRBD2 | CASSLSTSGVRYEQFF | TGTGCCAGCAGCCTATCCACTAGCGGTGTACGCTACGAGCAGTTCTTC
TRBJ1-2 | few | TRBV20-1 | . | CSARDGGYTF | TGCAGTGCTAGAGATGGGGGCTACACCTTC
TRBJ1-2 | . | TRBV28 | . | CASRRTAGSFGYTF | TGTGCCAGCCGAAGGACGGCAGGCAGTTTTGGCTACACCTTC
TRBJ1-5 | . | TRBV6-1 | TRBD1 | CATMQGQGPMWPQHF | TGTGCCACCATGCAGGGACAGGGACCTATGTGGCCCCAGCATTTT
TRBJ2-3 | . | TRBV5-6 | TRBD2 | CASSLRASGGLERTDTQYF | TGTGCCAGCAGCTTGCGGGCTAGCGGGGGGTTAGAACGCACAGATACGCAGTATTTT
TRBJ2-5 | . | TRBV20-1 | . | CCASREAQETQYF | TGCTGTGCCTCCCGGGAAGCCCAAGAGACCCAGTACTTC
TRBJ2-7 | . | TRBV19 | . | CASSPGVVDGSYEQYF | TGTGCCAGTAGCCCGGGAGTCGTGGACGGTAGCTACGAGCAGTACTTC
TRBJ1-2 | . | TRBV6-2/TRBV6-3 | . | CASTSTREYYGYTF | TGTGCCAGCACTTCAACGCGGGAGTACTATGGCTACACCTTC
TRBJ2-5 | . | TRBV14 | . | CASSQDNFGVGLETQYF | TGTGCCAGCAGCCAAGATAACTTTGGGGTAGGGCTGGAGACCCAGTACTTC
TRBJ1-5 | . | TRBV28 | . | CASSLLGFDQPQHF | TGTGCCAGCAGTTTACTTGGGTTTGATCAGCCCCAGCATTTT
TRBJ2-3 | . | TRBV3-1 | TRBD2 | CASSQAGLAGGPPPDTQYF | TGTGCCAGCAGCCAAGCCGGACTAGCGGGGGGGCCCCCCCCAGATACGCAGTATTTT
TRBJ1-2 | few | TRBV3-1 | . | CASSQDWGMGGYTF | TGTGCCAGCAGCCAAGATTGGGGGATGGGTGGCTACACCTTC
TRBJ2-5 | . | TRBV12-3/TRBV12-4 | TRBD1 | CASSRGLWTGGQETQYF | TGTGCCAGCAGTCGAGGCCTTTGGACAGGGGGGCAAGAGACCCAGTACTTC
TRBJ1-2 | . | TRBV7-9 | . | CASSVVQEDGYTF | TGTGCCAGCAGCGTTGTACAAGAGGATGGCTACACCTTC
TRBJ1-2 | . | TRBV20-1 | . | CSARLAGFGVYGYTF | TGCAGTGCTAGACTTGCAGGGTTTGGGGTCTATGGCTACACCTTC
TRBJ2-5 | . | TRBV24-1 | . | CATSDLGLQTQYF | TGTGCCACCAGTGATTTAGGGTTACAGACCCAGTACTTC
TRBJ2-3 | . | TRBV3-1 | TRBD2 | CASSQTLGGAVWDTQYF | TGTGCCAGCAGCCAAACACTCGGGGGGGCCGTCTGGGATACGCAGTATTTT